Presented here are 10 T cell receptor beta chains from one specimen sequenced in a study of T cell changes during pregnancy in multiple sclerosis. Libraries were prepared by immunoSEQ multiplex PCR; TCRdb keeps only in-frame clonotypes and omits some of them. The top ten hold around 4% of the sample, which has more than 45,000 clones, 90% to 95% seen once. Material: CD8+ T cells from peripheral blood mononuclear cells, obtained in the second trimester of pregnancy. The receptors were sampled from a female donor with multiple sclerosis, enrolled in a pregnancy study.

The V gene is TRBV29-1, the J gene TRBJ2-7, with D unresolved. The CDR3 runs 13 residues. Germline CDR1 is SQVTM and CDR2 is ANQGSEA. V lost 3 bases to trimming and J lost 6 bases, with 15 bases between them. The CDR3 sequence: CSVDETGSAEQYF. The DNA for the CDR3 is TGCAGCGTTGATGAGACTGGATCCGCCGAGCAGTACTTC.

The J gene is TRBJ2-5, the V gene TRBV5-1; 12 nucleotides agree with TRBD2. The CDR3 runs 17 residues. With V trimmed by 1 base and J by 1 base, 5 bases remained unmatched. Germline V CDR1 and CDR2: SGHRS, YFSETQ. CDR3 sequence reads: CASSLRLAGGSQETQYF. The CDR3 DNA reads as TGCGCCAGCAGCTTGCGGCTAGCGGGAGGGAGCCAAGAGACCCAGTACTTC.

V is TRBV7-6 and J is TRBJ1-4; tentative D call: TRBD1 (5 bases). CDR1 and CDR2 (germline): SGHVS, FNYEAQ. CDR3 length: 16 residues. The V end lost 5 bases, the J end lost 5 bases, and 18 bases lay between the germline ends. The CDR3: CASSLSSGATNEKLFF. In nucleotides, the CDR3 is TGTGCCAGCAGCCTATCGTCTGGGGCGACAAATGAAAAACTGTTTTTT.

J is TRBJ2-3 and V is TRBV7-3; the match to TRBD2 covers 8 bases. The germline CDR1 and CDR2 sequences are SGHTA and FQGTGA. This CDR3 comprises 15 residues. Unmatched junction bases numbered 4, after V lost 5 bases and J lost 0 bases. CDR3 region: CASSKRGSSTDTQYF. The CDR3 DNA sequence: TGTGCCAGCAGCAAGCGGGGGTCTAGCACAGATACGCAGTATTTT.

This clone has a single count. The CDR3 coding sequence is TGTGCCAGCAGCGTAACCGTAGGGGCGGAACTGTTTTTT. The encoded protein is CASSVTVGAELFF. The chain joins TRBV9 to TRBJ1-4; a possible D gene is TRBD1 (5 bases). Per the germline V gene, CDR1 is SGDLS and CDR2 is YYNGEE. The CDR3 contains 13 residues. V was clipped by 1 base and J by 12 bases, with 13 bases between them.

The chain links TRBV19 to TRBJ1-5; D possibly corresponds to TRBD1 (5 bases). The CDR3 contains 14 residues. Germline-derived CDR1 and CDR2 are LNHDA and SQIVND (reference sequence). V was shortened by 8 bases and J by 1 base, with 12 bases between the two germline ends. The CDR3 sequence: CASGQGSSNQPQHF. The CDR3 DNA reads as TGTGCCAGTGGGCAGGGATCGAGCAATCAGCCCCAGCATTTT. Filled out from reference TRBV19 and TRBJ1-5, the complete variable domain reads DGGITQSPKYLFRKEGQNVTLSCEQNLNHDAMYWYRQDPGQGLRLIYYSQIVNDFQKGDIAEGYSVSREKKESFPLTVTSAQKNPTAFYLCASGQGSSNQPQHFGDGTRLSIL.

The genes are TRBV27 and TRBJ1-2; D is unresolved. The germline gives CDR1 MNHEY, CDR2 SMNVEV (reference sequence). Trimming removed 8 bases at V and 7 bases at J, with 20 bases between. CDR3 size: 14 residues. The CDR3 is CASRPLEGKSGYTF. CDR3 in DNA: TGTGCCAGCCGCCCTTTAGAGGGAAAAAGTGGCTACACCTTC.

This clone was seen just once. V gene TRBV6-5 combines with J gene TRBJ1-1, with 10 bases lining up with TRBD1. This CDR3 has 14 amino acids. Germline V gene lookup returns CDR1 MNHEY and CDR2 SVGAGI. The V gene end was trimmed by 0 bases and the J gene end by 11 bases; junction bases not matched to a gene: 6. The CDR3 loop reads CASSYSLDRGNAFF. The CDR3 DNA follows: TGTGCCAGCAGTTACTCTTTGGACAGGGGGAATGCTTTCTTT.

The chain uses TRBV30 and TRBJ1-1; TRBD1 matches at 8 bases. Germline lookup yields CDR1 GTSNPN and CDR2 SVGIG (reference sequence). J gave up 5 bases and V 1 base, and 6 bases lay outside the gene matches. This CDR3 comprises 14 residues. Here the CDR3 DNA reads TGTGCCTGGAGTGCAGGACAGGGAACGACTGAAGCTTTCTTT. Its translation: CAWSAGQGTTEAFF.

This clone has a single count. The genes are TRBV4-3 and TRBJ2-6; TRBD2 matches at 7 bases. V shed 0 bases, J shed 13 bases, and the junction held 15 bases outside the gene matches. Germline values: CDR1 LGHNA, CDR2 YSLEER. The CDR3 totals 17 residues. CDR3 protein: CASSQDRAEGSAGVLTF. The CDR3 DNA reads TGCGCCAGCAGCCAAGATAGGGCGGAGGGATCAGCGGGGGTCCTGACTTTC.